A single sample is the source of the 7 T cell receptor beta chains below, sequenced in a study of blood T cell repertoires in COVID-19 (TCRdb year 2020). The library relied on the immunoSEQ multiplex PCR assay. TCRdb carries this immuneACCESS record with in-frame sequences only. Its versions omit some clonotypes, under half of them owing to an unresolved V gene in the studies checked, with the rest unexplained. The sample data list about 200,000 clones, and 85% of these were observed just once. Jointly, the top ten make up about 0.91% of the sample. The sequencing input was peripheral blood. All receptors derive from a man aged 55 to 70 with COVID-19, enrolled during active disease.

This clone was seen a handful of times. This chain links TRBV9 with TRBJ1-4; 7 bases align to TRBD1. Germline CDR1 SGDLS, CDR2 YYNGEE. This CDR3 is 15 amino acids long. Trimming removed 0 bases from V and 4 bases from J; junction bases left unmatched: 3. The CDR3 spells CASSVGQGVNEKLFF. Here the CDR3 DNA reads TGTGCCAGCAGCGTAGGCCAGGGGGTTAATGAAAAACTGTTTTTT.

This rearrangement joins TRBV21-1 to TRBJ1-1; the table names TRBD1, a call not compared with the DNA. TRBV21-1 is shown as a pseudogene. The CDR3 has 16 amino acids. The CDR3 nucleotides are TGTGCCAGCAGCAAAGGGGGCCCACCGTGGGACACTGAAGCTTTCTTT. Its protein product is CASSKGGPPWDTEAFF.

As concerns this clone: The identical CDR3 is also encoded by other nucleotide sequences in the sample. V gene TRBV19 combines with J gene TRBJ1-1, with 8 positions matching TRBD1. Germline V gene lookup returns CDR1 LNHDA and CDR2 SQIVND (reference sequence). The CDR3 length is 13 residues. V trimming: 5 bases; J trimming: 5 bases; junction bases outside the gene matches: 4. CDR3 DNA sequence: TGTGCCAGTAGTGTGACAGGGGAAACTGAAGCTTTCTTT. Protein: CASSVTGETEAFF.

Regarding this clone: Other DNA sequences in the sample encode the same CDR3. The chain couples TRBV3-1 (or the pseudogene TRBV3-2) to TRBJ2-3, with 7 nucleotides matching TRBD2. V dropped 3 bases and J dropped 0; count of bases not matched to a gene: 6. CDR1 LGHDT and CDR2 YNNKEL come from the germline V gene (reference sequence). The CDR3 consists of 16 residues. In DNA, the CDR3 is TGTGCCAGCAGCCAGGGGCTAGCGGCTAGCACAGATACGCAGTATTTT. Protein sequence: CASSQGLAASTDTQYF.

The rearrangement uses TRBV6-6 and TRBJ2-7; tentatively, D is TRBD2 (6 bases). In germline, CDR1 is MNHNY, CDR2 SVGAGI (reference sequence). The CDR3 runs to 13 residues. V lost 0 bases and J 3 bases, leaving 6 bases between the germline ends. The CDR3 here is CASSYSRDYEQYF. The CDR3 nucleotides read TGTGCCAGCAGTTACTCGCGGGACTACGAGCAGTACTTC.

This clone appeared once. The V call is TRBV5-1, the J call TRBJ1-1; a weak D match, TRBD1 (6 bases). This CDR3 is 15 amino acids long. Trimming cost V 3 bases and J 3 bases, with 15 bases left between them. CDR1 and CDR2 from the germline V gene are SGHRS and YFSETQ. The CDR3 spells CASSSTGTKYTEAFF. CDR3 coding DNA: TGCGCCAGCAGCTCCACCGGGACAAAATACACTGAAGCTTTCTTT.

This chain connects TRBV27 to TRBJ1-2; 7 bases map to TRBD1. With V trimmed by 4 bases and J by 0 bases, 2 bases remained unmatched. Germline CDR1 reads MNHEY; CDR2 reads SMNVEV (reference sequence). The CDR3 loop spans 14 amino acids. The CDR3 is CASSSGTANYGYTF. As DNA, the CDR3 is TGTGCCAGCAGTTCCGGGACAGCTAACTATGGCTACACCTTC.